One sample yielded the 28 T cell receptor beta chains listed below, sequenced in a study of cytomegalovirus exposure and HLA in healthy donors. PCR employed 60 Vbeta and 13 Jbeta primers. Profiled with immunoSEQ multiplex PCR; TCRdb holds only in-frame clones, not every one. Altogether about 160,000 clones are present, 60% to 80% being singletons, with the ten largest covering 0.98%. Source material: PBMCs. Source of these receptors: a woman in her forties or fifties in good health and CMV-seropositive.

The rearrangement links TRBV5-6 to TRBJ2-5; 10 nucleotides agree with TRBD2. The end of the DNA is better explained by TRBJ2-7, so the J call may be wrong. Per the germline V gene, CDR1 is SGHDT and CDR2 is YYEEEE. CDR3 length: 15 residues. In DNA, the CDR3 is TGTGCCAGCAGCTTGTGGCTAGCGGGAGTAGGCGAGCAGTACTTC. It translates to CASSLWLAGVGEQYF.

The CDR3 DNA follows: TGCGCCAGCAGCCAGTTAACCGGGACAGGGTCCTACGAGCAGTACTTC. Protein: CASSQLTGTGSYEQYF. The genes are TRBV4-1 and TRBJ2-5, with 9 bases fitting TRBD1. Near its end, the DNA agrees better with TRBJ2-7, so the J call may be wrong. Germline CDR1 MGHRA, CDR2 YSYEKL. CDR3 length: 16 amino acids.

This clone has only a few counts. Other DNA sequences in this sample translate to the same CDR3. The genes are TRBV7-2 and TRBJ1-5; D uncertain. V lost 4 bases and J 0 bases, leaving 4 bases between the germline ends. CDR3 length: 13 residues. The V gene's germline CDR1 is SGHTA and CDR2 FQGNSA. The CDR3 DNA follows: TGTGCCAGCAGCTCCTATAGCAATCAGCCCCAGCATTTT. The encoded protein is CASSSYSNQPQHF.

The rearrangement joins TRBV6-1 to TRBJ2-1; TRBD1 agrees at 7 bases. V lost 4 bases and J lost 1; bases outside the gene matches: 4. Germline V lookup: CDR1 MNHNS, CDR2 SASEGT. The CDR3 covers 15 residues. CDR3 nucleotides: TGTGCCAGCAGTGTAGACAGGGATTCCTACAATGAGCAGTTCTTC. It encodes CASSVDRDSYNEQFF.

The chain is built from TRBV7-9 and TRBJ2-1; D is perhaps TRBD1 (6 bases). The CDR3 is 15 residues long. Germline V gene sequence: CDR1 SEHNR, CDR2 FQNEAQ (reference sequence). V lost 3 bases and J lost 5, with 14 bases in between. The CDR3 spells CASSFGTGTNNEQFF. The CDR3 DNA follows: TGTGCCAGCAGCTTCGGCACCGGGACAAACAATGAGCAGTTCTTC.

The CDR3 spells CASSLAGDAQYF. The CDR3 DNA reads as TGTGCCAGCAGCTTAGCAGGGGATGCCCAGTACTTC. The chain is built from TRBV7-8 and TRBJ2-5; the D gene is possibly TRBD1 (5 bases). The length of the CDR3 is 12 residues. The V gene lost 0 bases and the J gene lost 9 bases, with 8 bases spanning the gap. In germline, CDR1 is SGHVS, CDR2 FQNEAQ.

The genes are TRBV4-2 and TRBJ2-7; 7 bases match TRBD2. Germline V gene sequence: CDR1 LGHNA, CDR2 YNFKEQ. This CDR3 region has 15 residues. V lost 1 base, J lost 2 bases, and 5 bases stayed unmatched. The DNA of the CDR3 is TGTGCCAGCAGCCAAGGTTCTAGCGGACCCTACGAGCAGTACTTC. It is translated as CASSQGSSGPYEQYF.

As regards this clone: Other DNA variants within this sample encode the same CDR3. The chain has TRBV7-2 and TRBJ2-7, with 8 bases fitting TRBD1. The germline CDR1 and CDR2 sequences are SGHTA and FQGNSA. The CDR3 extends over 14 amino acids. Trimming cost V 5 bases and J 2 bases; bases outside gene matches: 5. In DNA, the CDR3 is TGTGCCAGCAGCCCCGACAGGGGACCCTACGAGCAGTACTTC. Its protein product is CASSPDRGPYEQYF.

The chain recombines TRBV6-1 with TRBJ2-6; D may be TRBD1 (6 bases). V was cut by 6 bases and J by 11 bases, with 14 bases left in between. Germline V gives CDR1 MNHNS, CDR2 SASEGT. The CDR3 covers 13 residues. The CDR3: CASSGTSSDVLTF. The CDR3 bases are TGTGCCAGCAGCGGGACATCCAGCGACGTCCTGACTTTC.

The chain is built from TRBV27 and TRBJ1-2; 7 bases agree with TRBD1. The CDR3 runs to 14 residues. J was trimmed by 8 bases and V by 4 bases; bases with no gene match: 10. The germline gives CDR1 MNHEY, CDR2 SMNVEV (reference sequence). CDR3: CASSSNRGWKGYTF. DNA of the CDR3: TGTGCCAGCAGTTCCAACAGGGGATGGAAGGGCTACACCTTC.

The chain joins TRBV9 to TRBJ2-3, with 10 bases lining up with TRBD2. The germline CDR1 and CDR2 sequences are SGDLS and YYNGEE. V lost 0 bases and J lost 0; bases outside the gene matches: 7. CDR3 length: 18 amino acids. The CDR3 coding sequence is TGTGCCAGCAGCGTAGAGGCTAGCGGGGGCTTTAGCACAGATACGCAGTATTTT. The encoded protein is CASSVEASGGFSTDTQYF.

Here the CDR3 DNA reads TGTGCCAGCAGTGAATCGTCAGGGGTGGATGAAAAACTGTTTTTT. Encoded protein: CASSESSGVDEKLFF. The genes are TRBV25-1 and TRBJ1-4; the D gene is possibly TRBD1 (6 bases). The CDR3 is 15 residues long. Germline CDR1 is MGHDK and CDR2 is SYGVNS. Trimming shortened V by 1 base and J by 6 bases, and 12 bases separated the two germline ends.

V is TRBV4-2 and J is TRBJ2-1, with TRBD2 matching 7 bases. The CDR3 totals 15 residues. V trimming: 3 bases; J trimming: 3 bases; junction bases outside the gene matches: 5. The germline gives CDR1 LGHNA, CDR2 YNFKEQ. The CDR3 here is CASSQSLAVYNEQFF. CDR3 in DNA: TGTGCCAGCAGCCAGTCGCTAGCGGTCTACAATGAGCAGTTCTTC.

This clone was counted a single time. This chain links TRBV4-1 with TRBJ2-5; TRBD1 agrees at 8 bases. The junction had 0 bases not matched to a gene; V was cut back by 1 base and J by 2 bases. CDR3 length: 14 amino acids. Germline CDR1 reads MGHRA; CDR2 reads YSYEKL. Here the CDR3 reads CASSQGDRQETQYF. CDR3 bases: TGCGCCAGCAGCCAAGGGGACAGGCAAGAGACCCAGTACTTC.

This chain uses TRBV6-1 with TRBJ1-5; D is possibly TRBD1 (5 bases). The CDR3 covers 16 residues. Per germline, CDR1 MNHNS and CDR2 SASEGT. Trimming pared 3 bases from V and 0 bases from J, leaving 12 bases between. The CDR3 protein is CASSEQGWDSNQPQHF. The CDR3 DNA reads as TGTGCCAGCAGTGAGCAGGGTTGGGATAGCAATCAGCCCCAGCATTTT.

This clone has a handful of counts. The chain carries TRBV7-3 and TRBJ2-3; D is perhaps TRBD1 (6 bases). CDR3 length: 15 residues. The germline V gene has CDR1 SGHTA and CDR2 FQGTGA. Trimming took 6 bases from V and 4 from J, leaving 17 bases between them. CDR3 amino acids: CASSSGVTPADTQYF. CDR3 nucleotide sequence: TGTGCCAGCAGTTCAGGGGTTACCCCGGCAGATACGCAGTATTTT.

This chain joins TRBV27 and TRBJ1-6; no reliable D call. Germline CDR1 and CDR2: MNHEY and SMNVEV (reference sequence). Trimming took 7 bases from V and 0 from J, leaving 10 bases between them. The CDR3 consists of 15 residues. The CDR3 DNA reads as TGTGCCAGCAAGCTAGAGAGCTCCTATAATTCACCCCTCCACTTT. Translation: CASKLESSYNSPLHF.

The rearrangement joins TRBV27 to TRBJ2-3; 7 bases map to TRBD2. Germline assignment: CDR1 MNHEY and CDR2 SMNVEV (reference sequence). The CDR3 is 13 residues long. Trimming cost V 6 bases and J 5 bases; bases outside gene matches: 5. The CDR3 spells CASRWASGDTQYF. CDR3 nucleotide sequence: TGTGCCAGCAGGTGGGCTAGCGGAGATACGCAGTATTTT.

The chain links TRBV7-2 to TRBJ1-1, with no clear D. The ends were cut back, 1 base at V and 1 base at J, with 7 bases in the middle. This CDR3 is built from 14 residues. Germline lookup yields CDR1 SGHTA and CDR2 FQGNSA. The CDR3 loop reads CASSLDAGNTEAFF. The CDR3 DNA sequence: TGTGCCAGCAGCTTAGACGCCGGGAACACTGAAGCTTTCTTT.

This chain connects TRBV7-9 to TRBJ1-1; 7 bases are shared with TRBD1. CDR1 SEHNR and CDR2 FQNEAQ come from the germline V gene (reference sequence). This CDR3 region has 15 residues. V lost 5 bases, J lost 1 base, and 7 bases stayed unmatched. CDR3 sequence: CASSPPGQKNTEAFF. CDR3 DNA sequence: TGTGCCAGCAGCCCGCCGGGACAGAAGAACACTGAAGCTTTCTTT.

V gene TRBV27 combines with J gene TRBJ1-1; D gene uncertain. V shed 3 bases and J shed 8 bases, with 13 bases lying between them. From germline, CDR1 is MNHEY and CDR2 SMNVEV (reference sequence). The CDR3 is 13 residues long. The chain's CDR3 is CASSFVEGGEAFF. DNA of the CDR3: TGTGCCAGCAGTTTCGTGGAGGGTGGCGAAGCTTTCTTT.

This clone was observed a handful of times. The genes are TRBV7-2 and TRBJ2-2; 8 bases match TRBD2. Germline V gene sequence: CDR1 SGHTA, CDR2 FQGNSA. Losses at the gene ends were 6 bases for V and 2 bases for J; bases not matched to a gene: 5. CDR3 length equals 15 residues. The CDR3 reads CASRISGGNTGELFF. CDR3 DNA sequence: TGTGCCAGCAGAATCAGCGGGGGAAACACCGGGGAGCTGTTTTTT.

This clone is a singleton in its sample. The rearrangement uses TRBV6-5 and TRBJ2-1; tentatively, D is TRBD1 (5 bases). There are 13 residues in the CDR3. Germline V gives CDR1 MNHEY, CDR2 SVGAGI. Trimming removed 4 bases at V and 10 bases at J, with 14 bases between. CDR3 protein: CASSFRTSGEQFF. The CDR3 DNA sequence: TGTGCCAGCAGTTTTCGGACCTCAGGGGAGCAGTTCTTC.

This rearrangement joins TRBV7-2 to TRBJ2-7; 11 bases are a match to TRBD1. Trimming removed 5 bases from V and 3 bases from J; junction bases left unmatched: 6. Germline V lookup: CDR1 SGHTA, CDR2 FQGNSA. The CDR3 is 15 residues long. The CDR3 here is CASSPSGTGGYEQYF. The CDR3 nucleotides are TGTGCCAGCAGCCCATCGGGGACAGGGGGCTACGAGCAGTACTTC.

This chain connects TRBV5-4 to TRBJ2-5, with D possibly TRBD1 on 5 matching bases. The CDR3 runs to 12 residues. V was pared by 4 bases and J by 9 bases, with 13 bases between. Germline loops: CDR1 SGHNT, CDR2 YYREEE (reference sequence). The CDR3 DNA follows: TGTGCCAGCAGCCTAAGCTTAGGGGCCCAGTACTTC. Encoded protein: CASSLSLGAQYF.

The chain carries TRBV2 and TRBJ1-5, with TRBD1 matching over 9 bases. Trimming took 8 bases from V and 3 from J; bases not matched to a gene: 5. The CDR3 has 14 amino acids. Germline V gives CDR1 SNHLY, CDR2 FYNNEI. This CDR3 is CASDRGTSNQPQHF. The CDR3, as DNA: TGTGCCAGCGACAGGGGGACCTCCAATCAGCCCCAGCATTTT.

This clone was detected only a few times. The chain links TRBV28 to TRBJ1-5, with D perhaps TRBD1 (5 bases). This CDR3 has 15 residues. Germline CDR1 MDHEN, CDR2 SYDVKM. Trimming removed 4 bases at V and 4 bases at J, with 14 bases between. The CDR3 here is CASSSGGGYNQPQHF. CDR3 nucleotide sequence: TGTGCCAGCAGTTCTGGGGGGGGTTATAATCAGCCCCAGCATTTT.

The chain carries TRBV4-2 and TRBJ2-7; TRBD1 agrees at 8 bases. Trimming removed 0 bases from V and 8 bases from J; junction bases left unmatched: 6. This CDR3 comprises 14 residues. The germline V gene has CDR1 LGHNA and CDR2 YNFKEQ. DNA for the CDR3: TGTGCCAGCAGCCAAGACGGGACAGGCCAACAGCAGTACTTC. Translation gives CASSQDGTGQQQYF.